This T cell receptor beta chain emerged from a study of CD4 T cells in relation to SARS-CoV-2 and coronaviruses. Study at large: After around 10 days of antigen culture, PBMC TCR beta CDR3s were sequenced. Shared crossreactive spike epitopes were mapped to their HLA restriction. Findings of the study overall: Roughly 65% of donors had memory CD4+ clonotypes crossrecognizing SARS-CoV-2 and common cold coronavirus spike.

For around ten days, about 9.9 x 10^4 sorted CD4+ cells grew with T cell-depleted PBMCs and CEF. This clone was detected only once. No antigen is known for it. The protocol was immunoSEQ multiplex PCR, while the TCRdb copy is restricted to in-frame clones and leaves out a portion. Found here are approximately 36,000 clones, approximately 80% of them singletons; the top ten hold about a fifth. The V and J ends lost 7 bases and 3 bases, in that order; junction bases with no gene match: 9. Germline CDR1 is MNHNY and CDR2 is SVGAGI (reference sequence). CDR3 length equals 14 residues. V usage is TRBV6-6 and J usage is TRBJ2-7, with TRBD1 matching over 7 bases. The sequenced sample consisted of memory CD4+ T cells from PBMCs, cultured in vitro. The TCR was taken from an adult with COVID-19. CDR3 coding DNA: TGTGCCAGCACCCAACAGGGGATTATCTACGAGCAGTACTTC. Protein: CASTQQGIIYEQYF.